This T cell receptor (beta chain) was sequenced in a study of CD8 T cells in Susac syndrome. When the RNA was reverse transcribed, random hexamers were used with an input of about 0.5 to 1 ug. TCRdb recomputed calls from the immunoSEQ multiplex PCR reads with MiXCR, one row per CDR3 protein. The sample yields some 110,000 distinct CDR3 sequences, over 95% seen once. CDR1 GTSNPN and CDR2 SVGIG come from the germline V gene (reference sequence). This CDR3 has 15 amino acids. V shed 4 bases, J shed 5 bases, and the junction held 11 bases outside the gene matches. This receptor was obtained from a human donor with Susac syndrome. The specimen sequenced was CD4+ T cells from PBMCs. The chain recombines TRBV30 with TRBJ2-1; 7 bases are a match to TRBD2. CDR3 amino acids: CAWNGGGPVHNEQFF. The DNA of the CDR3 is TGTGCCTGGAACGGGGGAGGGCCTGTACACAATGAGCAGTTCTTC.